This is a list of T cell receptor beta chains from one sample in a study of T cell responses to AZD1222 COVID-19 vaccine. The protocol was immunoSEQ multiplex PCR, while the TCRdb copy is restricted to in-frame clones and leaves out a portion. The sample contains 100,000 to 150,000 clones, more than 70% of which appear only once. Sequencing was performed on peripheral blood, taken on day 0 of AZD1222 vaccination. Every receptor here comes from an adult in good health. Both conserved end residues are part of each CDR3. Fields, in order: clone size, D gene, J gene, V gene, CDR3 DNA, CDR3 protein. A D gene is named only where the DNA matches it firmly. Clone size is stated in some rows and not others, as once, few, many or a class when expanded.

clone size: NA; D gene: TRBD1; J gene: TRBJ1-2; V gene: TRBV4-2; CDR3 DNA: TGTGCCAGCAGCCCCGACAGGGTTGTGGATGGCTACACCTTC; CDR3 protein: CASSPDRVVDGYTF
clone size: NA; D gene: TRBD1; J gene: TRBJ1-1; V gene: TRBV4-3; CDR3 DNA: TGCGCCAGCAGCCACTTACAGGGGGTAGCTTTCTTT; CDR3 protein: CASSHLQGVAFF
clone size: NA; D gene: TRBD1; J gene: TRBJ2-5; V gene: TRBV28; CDR3 DNA: TGTGCCAGCAACCCAGGGGGAGAGACCCAGTACTTC; CDR3 protein: CASNPGGETQYF
clone size: NA; D gene: NA; J gene: TRBJ1-2; V gene: TRBV28; CDR3 DNA: TGTGCCAGCAGTTTGCCGAGGGGGGATGGCTACACCTTC; CDR3 protein: CASSLPRGDGYTF
clone size: NA; D gene: TRBD2; J gene: TRBJ2-2; V gene: TRBV14; CDR3 DNA: TGTGCCAGCAGCCAAGTTTTCGGGCGGGGGGGCCGCCCCGGGGAGCTGTTTTTT; CDR3 protein: CASSQVFGRGGRPGELFF
clone size: NA; D gene: NA; J gene: TRBJ2-2; V gene: TRBV28; CDR3 DNA: TGTGCCAGCAGTGTCCGGACCGACCCGAACACCGGGGAGCTGTTTTTT; CDR3 protein: CASSVRTDPNTGELFF
clone size: NA; D gene: NA; J gene: TRBJ2-7; V gene: TRBV28; CDR3 DNA: TGTGCCAGCAGTTGGGGAATGGGATTCGAGCAGTACTTC; CDR3 protein: CASSWGMGFEQYF
clone size: NA; D gene: NA; J gene: TRBJ1-5; V gene: TRBV6-2/TRBV6-3; CDR3 DNA: TGTGCCAGCAGTTACCGGGGCGCCGGAGCGGGCAATCAGCCCCAGCATTTT; CDR3 protein: CASSYRGAGAGNQPQHF
clone size: NA; D gene: NA; J gene: TRBJ1-4; V gene: TRBV7-2; CDR3 DNA: TGTGCCAGCAGCTTAAGGGGCCGAGCAACTAATGAAAAACTGTTTTTT; CDR3 protein: CASSLRGRATNEKLFF
clone size: NA; D gene: NA; J gene: TRBJ2-3; V gene: TRBV18; CDR3 DNA: TGTGCCAGCTCACCACCTCGAGATTGGGCAGATACGCAGTATTTT; CDR3 protein: CASSPPRDWADTQYF
clone size: NA; D gene: NA; J gene: TRBJ2-5; V gene: TRBV7-2; CDR3 DNA: TGTGCCAGCATGGTGGGGGGACCCCAAGAGACCCAGTACTTC; CDR3 protein: CASMVGGPQETQYF
clone size: few; D gene: TRBD1; J gene: TRBJ1-3; V gene: TRBV7-9; CDR3 DNA: TGTGCCAGCAGCCCTACCAGGGGGACCTCTGGAAACACCATATATTTT; CDR3 protein: CASSPTRGTSGNTIYF
clone size: once; D gene: NA; J gene: TRBJ1-6; V gene: TRBV9; CDR3 DNA: TGTGCCAGCAGCGTAGGGGGGGGCCCGGATTCACCCCTCCACTTT; CDR3 protein: CASSVGGGPDSPLHF
clone size: NA; D gene: NA; J gene: TRBJ2-2; V gene: TRBV10-3; CDR3 DNA: TGTGCCATCAGTGCCCAAATAGGTCCGGGGACCACCGGGGAGCTGTTTTTT; CDR3 protein: CAISAQIGPGTTGELFF
clone size: NA; D gene: TRBD2; J gene: TRBJ2-7; V gene: TRBV2; CDR3 DNA: TGTGCCAGCAGTGACGCGGACGGGGGGGGCGAGCAGTACTTC; CDR3 protein: CASSDADGGGEQYF
clone size: NA; D gene: NA; J gene: TRBJ1-5; V gene: TRBV18; CDR3 DNA: TGTGCCAGCTCACCTTCGGGGGCAGGCCTTAATCAGCCCCAGCATTTT; CDR3 protein: CASSPSGAGLNQPQHF
clone size: NA; D gene: TRBD1; J gene: TRBJ1-6; V gene: TRBV7-9; CDR3 DNA: TGTGCCAGCAGCTTAGGGGACAGGGGGAATAATTCACCCCTCCACTTT; CDR3 protein: CASSLGDRGNNSPLHF
clone size: NA; D gene: NA; J gene: TRBJ1-2; V gene: TRBV7-2; CDR3 DNA: TGTGCCAGCAGCGAGGACTTGGGGGCCGGCTACACCTTC; CDR3 protein: CASSEDLGAGYTF
clone size: NA; D gene: NA; J gene: TRBJ2-1; V gene: TRBV19; CDR3 DNA: TGTGCCAGTAGTATGGAGACTGGCTACAATGAGCAGTTCTTC; CDR3 protein: CASSMETGYNEQFF
clone size: NA; D gene: TRBD1; J gene: TRBJ2-7; V gene: TRBV15; CDR3 DNA: TGTGCCACCAGCAGACCTAGTCCCGGGACAGGGGGCGAGCAGTACTTC; CDR3 protein: CATSRPSPGTGGEQYF
clone size: NA; D gene: NA; J gene: TRBJ1-5; V gene: TRBV5-1; CDR3 DNA: TGCGCCAGCAGCTTTTGGGGCAGGGTCAGCAATCAGCCCCAGCATTTT; CDR3 protein: CASSFWGRVSNQPQHF
clone size: NA; D gene: NA; J gene: TRBJ1-1; V gene: TRBV25-1; CDR3 DNA: TGTGCCAGCAGTGAACCGACAACGAACACTGAAGCTTTCTTT; CDR3 protein: CASSEPTTNTEAFF
clone size: NA; D gene: TRBD1; J gene: TRBJ1-5; V gene: TRBV19; CDR3 DNA: TGTGCCAGTAGTATGGACAGGGGTATCCTTAGGATTTATAGCAATCAGCCCCAGCATTTT; CDR3 protein: CASSMDRGILRIYSNQPQHF
clone size: NA; D gene: TRBD1; J gene: TRBJ2-5; V gene: TRBV11-2; CDR3 DNA: TGTGCCAGCAGCGCAGCCCCAGGGGGAGAGACCCAGTACTTC; CDR3 protein: CASSAAPGGETQYF
clone size: NA; D gene: TRBD1; J gene: TRBJ2-1; V gene: TRBV3-1/TRBV3-2; CDR3 DNA: TGTGCCAGCAGCCCCGGGACAGGGTGGGATGAGCAGTTCTTC; CDR3 protein: CASSPGTGWDEQFF